The 3 T cell receptor beta chains below all came from one sample that was sequenced in a study of T cell responses to AZD1222 COVID-19 vaccine. Repertoires were generated with immunoSEQ multiplex PCR, while TCRdb's copy carries only in-frame clones and drops some. The table lists 55,000 to 90,000 clones, approximately 80% of them singletons. The sample in question was peripheral blood, obtained on day 0 of AZD1222 vaccination. The receptors stem from an adult in good health.

This clone appeared a few times. The chain uses TRBV7-2 and TRBJ2-3; 12 bases match TRBD2. This CDR3 region has 17 residues. Germline CDR1 SGHTA, CDR2 FQGNSA. The junction had 7 bases not matched to a gene; V was cut back by 2 bases and J by 4 bases. The CDR3 DNA reads TGTGCCAGCAGCTTAAAGCTAGCGGGGGGGACTTCAGATACGCAGTATTTT. Amino acid sequence: CASSLKLAGGTSDTQYF. Variable domain in full (rest from reference TRBV7-2 and TRBJ2-3): GAGVSQSPSNKVTEKGKDVELRCDPISGHTALYWYRQSLGQGLEFLIYFQGNSAPDKSGLPSDRFSAERTGGSVSTLTIQRTQQEDSAVYLCASSLKLAGGTSDTQYFGPGTRLTVL.

Regarding this clone: This specimen includes other DNA sequences encoding the same CDR3. The chain couples TRBV4-3 to TRBJ1-5, with D possibly matching TRBD1 (6 bases). CDR1 and CDR2 from the germline V gene are LGHNA and YSLEER. The CDR3 has 16 residues. With 0 bases removed from V and 2 bases from J, the gap between germline ends came to 11 bases. The CDR3 DNA reads TGCGCCAGCAGCCAAGAACAGGGTAATCGCAATCAGCCCCAGCATTTT. It codes for CASSQEQGNRNQPQHF.

The V gene is TRBV20-1, the J gene TRBJ2-1; D gene ambiguous. CDR1 is DFQATT, CDR2 SNEGSKA, per germline (reference sequence). The germline V and J ends were trimmed by 3 bases and 4 bases, with 10 bases remaining between them. The CDR3 has 13 residues. CDR3 sequence (DNA): TGCAGTGCTAGTGGGTCGGGTTACAATGAGCAGTTCTTC. Translating it yields CSASGSGYNEQFF.